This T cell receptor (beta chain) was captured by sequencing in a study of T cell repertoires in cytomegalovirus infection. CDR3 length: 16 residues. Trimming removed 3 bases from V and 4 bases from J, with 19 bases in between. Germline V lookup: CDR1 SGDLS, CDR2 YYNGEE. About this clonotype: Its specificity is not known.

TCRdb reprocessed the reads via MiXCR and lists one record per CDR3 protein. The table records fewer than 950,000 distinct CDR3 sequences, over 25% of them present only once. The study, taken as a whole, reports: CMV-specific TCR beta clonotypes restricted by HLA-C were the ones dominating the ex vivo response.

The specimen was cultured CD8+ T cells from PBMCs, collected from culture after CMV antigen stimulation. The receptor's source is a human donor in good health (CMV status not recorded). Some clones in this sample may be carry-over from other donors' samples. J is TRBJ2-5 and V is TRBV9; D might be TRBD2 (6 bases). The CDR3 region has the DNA TGTGCCAGCAGCGGCCCCGCTGGAGGGTCCGCAGAGACCCAGTACTTC. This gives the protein CASSGPAGGSAETQYF.